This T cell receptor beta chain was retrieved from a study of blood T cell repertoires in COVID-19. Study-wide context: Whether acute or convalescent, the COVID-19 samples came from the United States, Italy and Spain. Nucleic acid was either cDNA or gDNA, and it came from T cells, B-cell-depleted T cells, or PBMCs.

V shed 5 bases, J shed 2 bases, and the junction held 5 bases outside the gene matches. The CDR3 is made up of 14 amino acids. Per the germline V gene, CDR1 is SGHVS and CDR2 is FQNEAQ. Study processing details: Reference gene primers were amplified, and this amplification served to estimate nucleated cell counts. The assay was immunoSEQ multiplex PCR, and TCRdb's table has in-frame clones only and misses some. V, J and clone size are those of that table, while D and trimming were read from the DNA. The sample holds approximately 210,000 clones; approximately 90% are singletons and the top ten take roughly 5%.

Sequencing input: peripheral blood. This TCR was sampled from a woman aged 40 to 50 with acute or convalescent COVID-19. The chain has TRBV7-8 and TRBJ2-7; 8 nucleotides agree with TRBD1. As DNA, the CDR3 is TGTGCCAGCAGCATAGACAGGGGCCCCTACGAGCAGTACGTC. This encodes CASSIDRGPYEQYV.